A single sample is the source of the 30 T cell receptor beta chains below, sequenced in a study of T cells after yellow fever vaccination. TCRdb processed the 5' RACE reads anew with MiXCR; each CDR3 protein has one entry. Seen here are tens of thousands of distinct CDR3 sequences, roughly 8% observed once, and the top ten hold 35% to 45%. Sequenced material: CD8+ T cells sorted from PBMCs, taken on the day of the yellow fever booster vaccination. These receptors were obtained from a man under 40 who received the YFV17D yellow fever vaccine.

At least ten counts were recorded for this clonotype. V and J are TRBV5-1 and TRBJ2-5; 8 nucleotides agree with TRBD1. V was pared by 4 bases and J by 4 bases, with 6 bases of the junction left unmatched. Germline lookup yields CDR1 SGHRS and CDR2 YFSETQ. This CDR3 is built from 14 residues. CDR3: CASSRGTGTETQYF. In nucleotides, the CDR3 is TGCGCCAGCAGCAGAGGGACAGGAACAGAGACCCAGTACTTC.

V gene TRBV20-1 combines with J gene TRBJ2-5, with D perhaps TRBD1 or TRBD2 (6 bases each). Germline assignment: CDR1 DFQATT and CDR2 SNEGSKA (reference sequence). Trimming stripped 6 bases from V and 11 bases from J, with 25 bases between. The CDR3 totals 14 residues. The CDR3 DNA follows: TGCAGTGCGGACGGGGGACACCTCAAGGTGGAACAGTACTTC. It specifies CSADGGHLKVEQYF.

The chain recombines TRBV9 with TRBJ2-1; no firm D call. CDR1 is SGDLS and CDR2 is YYNGEE in the germline V gene. This CDR3 has 12 residues. Trimming left V 1 base short and J 4 bases short, with 3 bases between. In DNA, the CDR3 is TGTGCCAGCAGCGTAACTTACAATGAGCAGTTCTTC. Its translation: CASSVTYNEQFF.

V is TRBV7-6 and J is TRBJ2-3; 8 positions agree with TRBD2. This CDR3 is 15 amino acids long. V lost 3 bases and J lost 7; bases outside the gene matches: 9. Germline V gives CDR1 SGHVS, CDR2 FNYEAQ. The CDR3: CASSLAGIAGNTQYF. CDR3 bases: TGTGCCAGCAGCTTGGCGGGGATAGCGGGAAATACGCAGTATTTT.

The J gene is TRBJ2-1, the V gene TRBV20-1; 8 positions agree with TRBD2. J was trimmed by 8 bases and V by 4 bases; bases with no gene match: 13. Looked up from germline, CDR1 is DFQATT and CDR2 is SNEGSKA (reference sequence). The CDR3 has 15 amino acids. CDR3 sequence: CSAKDPSGSVYEQFF. CDR3 nucleotides: TGCAGTGCTAAGGATCCGAGCGGGAGTGTCTATGAGCAGTTCTTC.

V gene TRBV7-2 combines with J gene TRBJ2-1, with 9 bases that match TRBD2. The CDR3 is 17 amino acids. Germline trimming cut 5 bases from V and 8 bases from J; bases unmatched to any gene: 16. Germline V gene lookup returns CDR1 SGHTA and CDR2 FQGNSA. The CDR3 loop reads CASSLPALAGFGYEQFF. The CDR3 DNA follows: TGTGCCAGCAGCCTCCCCGCCCTAGCGGGATTCGGGTATGAGCAGTTCTTC.

The genes are TRBV12-3 or TRBV12-4 and TRBJ2-1; D remains unclear. This CDR3 contains 12 residues. V lost 5 bases and J lost 8, with 10 bases in between. In DNA form, the CDR3 reads TGTGCCAGCAGTCTTACTTTTTATGAGCAGTTCTTC. Amino acid sequence: CASSLTFYEQFF.

This clonotype showed up many times. This chain joins TRBV7-9 and TRBJ1-4; D is unresolved. The CDR3 contains 13 residues. Between the trimmed V and J ends, which lost 4 bases and 8 bases, there was a span of 11 bases. Germline V gene sequence: CDR1 SEHNR, CDR2 FQNEAQ (reference sequence). The CDR3 DNA is TGTGCCAGCAGCTCGAGGGCTTCGGAAAAACTGTTTTTT. Protein sequence: CASSSRASEKLFF.

This clonotype was observed at least ten times. The chain couples TRBV10-3 to TRBJ2-7, with 9 bases that match TRBD2. The V segment lost 4 bases and the J segment 4 bases; nucleotides outside the gene matches: 5. CDR1 is ENHRY and CDR2 is SYGVKD in the germline V gene. This CDR3 has 14 residues. The chain's CDR3 is CAISVSGSRYEQYF. The DNA for the CDR3 is TGTGCCATCAGTGTTAGCGGGAGTAGGTACGAGCAGTACTTC.

In its sample, this clonotype ranks as large. The chain joins TRBV28 to TRBJ1-4, with TRBD1 matching over 8 bases. Germline CDR1 is MDHEN and CDR2 is SYDVKM. The CDR3 runs 15 residues. Trimming at V came to 4 bases and at J to 3 bases, leaving 4 bases not matched to a gene. CDR3 in DNA: TGTGCCAGCAGTTCCGGGACAGGCCCTAATGAAAAACTGTTTTTT. Protein product: CASSSGTGPNEKLFF.

Only a few counts were recorded for this clonotype. This chain joins TRBV7-6 and TRBJ2-7; TRBD1 might be the D (6 bases). Trimming left V 3 bases short and J 4 bases short, with 13 bases between. Germline V lookup: CDR1 SGHVS, CDR2 FNYEAQ. The CDR3 loop spans 14 amino acids. The CDR3, as DNA: TGTGCCAGCAGCTTTGACGCCGGACAGTACGAGCAGTACTTC. This translates into CASSFDAGQYEQYF.

Only a few counts were recorded for this clonotype. This chain links TRBV12-3 or TRBV12-4 with TRBJ2-1; the match to TRBD2 covers 8 bases. The CDR3 is 16 residues long. V lost 8 bases and J lost 2; bases outside the gene matches: 11. CDR3 sequence (DNA): TGTGCCAGCGTGGTAGCGGGGAGAACGACCTACAATGAGCAGTTCTTC. It translates to CASVVAGRTTYNEQFF.

This clonotype was detected many times. The gene calls are TRBV23-1 and TRBJ2-1; TRBD1 might be the D (6 bases). TRBV23-1 is flagged as an ORF with uncertain function. Trimming removed 2 bases at V and 4 bases at J, with 30 bases between. The CDR3 extends over 21 amino acids. CDR3 region: CASSQRKGTHDDLIPYNEQFF. CDR3 nucleotide sequence: TGCGCCAGCAGTCAAAGGAAAGGGACACACGACGACCTTATACCATACAATGAGCAGTTCTTC.

The chain combines TRBV20-1 with TRBJ2-7, with TRBD1 matching over 7 bases. V shed 6 bases and J 4 bases; nucleotides not matched to a gene: 9. The V gene's germline CDR1 is DFQATT and CDR2 SNEGSKA (reference sequence). The length of the CDR3 is 13 residues. The CDR3 coding sequence is TGCAGTGCAACCGGGACAGCCACATACGAGCAGTACTTC. The encoded protein is CSATGTATYEQYF.

The table lists this clonotype with a few counts. V usage is TRBV19 and J usage is TRBJ2-1; 13 bases match TRBD2. The CDR3 consists of 15 residues. Per germline, CDR1 LNHDA and CDR2 SQIVND (reference sequence). V lost 6 bases, J lost 7 bases, and 6 bases stayed unmatched. CDR3 coding DNA: TGTGCCAGTAGCATGGGGACTAGCGGGATGAATGAGCAGTTCTTC. It is translated as CASSMGTSGMNEQFF.

This clonotype was seen ten or more times. The genes are TRBV19 and TRBJ2-3, with a tentative D call TRBD1 (6 bases). The CDR3 spans 15 residues. Germline V gene data show CDR1 as LNHDA and CDR2 as SQIVND (reference sequence). The V end lost 7 bases, the J end lost 5 bases, and 19 bases lay between the germline ends. The CDR3 protein is CASTIGTGYGDTQYF. The DNA of the CDR3 is TGTGCCAGTACCATTGGTACAGGGTACGGAGATACGCAGTATTTT.

This chain connects TRBV29-1 to TRBJ2-7; D call uncertain. CDR1 and CDR2 (germline): SQVTM, ANQGSEA. There are 12 residues in the CDR3. Trimming cost V 7 bases and J 1 base, with 11 bases left between them. CDR3 sequence reads: CSARYGSYEQYF. The CDR3 DNA is TGCAGCGCTCGGTACGGATCCTACGAGCAGTACTTC.

This clonotype has a count of ten or more. CDR3 DNA sequence: TGTGCCAGCAGCTTAGCGCGTGGGGAGACCCAGTACTTC. Its protein is CASSLARGETQYF. The V call is TRBV7-9, the J call TRBJ2-5; no clear D. The V gene's germline CDR1 is SEHNR and CDR2 FQNEAQ (reference sequence). V was cut by 0 bases and J by 5 bases, with 7 bases left in between. The CDR3 sequence is 13 residues long.

The chain carries TRBV27 and TRBJ2-7; 11 bases map to TRBD1. The trim removed 3 bases at V and 3 bases at J, leaving 4 bases unmatched. The germline V gene encodes CDR1 MNHEY and CDR2 SMNVEV (reference sequence). The CDR3 is made up of 15 amino acids. The CDR3 DNA reads TGTGCCAGCAGTTTCCGGGACAGGGGGTTCTACGAGCAGTACTTC. Amino acid sequence: CASSFRDRGFYEQYF.

This clonotype was observed many times. The chain carries TRBV6-1 and TRBJ2-5; D is possibly TRBD1 (6 bases). The CDR3 is made up of 17 amino acids. Germline CDR1 is MNHNS and CDR2 is SASEGT. V lost 7 bases and J 5 bases, leaving 26 bases between the germline ends. The CDR3 sequence: CASTNPDRSQGGETQYF. For the CDR3, the DNA is TGTGCCAGCACCAACCCCGACAGGAGCCAGGGTGGGGAGACCCAGTACTTC.

This clonotype turned up a few times. The chain is built from TRBV28 and TRBJ1-1, with D uncertain. Per the germline V gene, CDR1 is MDHEN and CDR2 is SYDVKM. The CDR3 is made up of 15 amino acids. V was pared by 3 bases and J by 2 bases, with 13 bases between. CDR3 nucleotide sequence: TGTGCCAGCAGTTTCCTAGGTGATGGTAACACTGAAGCTTTCTTT. It translates to CASSFLGDGNTEAFF.

This clonotype was seen only a few times. The gene calls are TRBV4-3 and TRBJ2-7; 7 bases line up with TRBD1. V lost 0 bases and J lost 3; bases outside the gene matches: 5. The CDR3 length is 15 residues. Germline V CDR1 and CDR2: LGHNA, YSLEER. The CDR3 is CASSQEDRVGYEQYF. The CDR3 DNA follows: TGCGCCAGCAGCCAAGAAGACAGGGTCGGCTACGAGCAGTACTTC.

In its sample, this clonotype was seen a few times. The chain links TRBV7-2 to TRBJ2-5; D is unclear. Germline CDR1 is SGHTA and CDR2 is FQGNSA. The CDR3 runs to 15 residues. Between the trimmed V and J ends, which lost 5 bases and 0 bases, there was a span of 13 bases. Here the CDR3 DNA reads TGTGCCAGCAGCCCTGGGCTTCAGTACCAAGAGACCCAGTACTTC. Its protein product is CASSPGLQYQETQYF.

This chain connects TRBV21-1 to TRBJ2-5; the table's D gene call, TRBD2, was not cross checked with the DNA. TRBV21-1 is an annotated pseudogene. This CDR3 has 17 residues. The CDR3 bases are TGTGCCAGCAGGGAATTCCACGGGCCCAGGGAGGGAGAGACCCAGTACTTC. Residues: CASREFHGPREGETQYF.

This sequence joins TRBV6-5 and TRBJ2-1; perhaps D is TRBD1 or TRBD2 (5 bases each). Germline lookup yields CDR1 MNHEY and CDR2 SVGAGI. Trimming removed 5 bases at V and 6 bases at J, with 11 bases between. The length of the CDR3 is 13 residues. The CDR3 spells CASSPSRGNEQFF. The CDR3 coding sequence is TGTGCCAGCAGTCCCTCGAGGGGCAATGAGCAGTTCTTC.

The chain employs TRBV15 and TRBJ2-4; TRBD1 or TRBD2 may be the D gene (6 bases each). V dropped 1 base and J dropped 7 bases, with 11 bases sitting between them. The CDR3 has 14 amino acids. The germline CDR1 and CDR2 sequences are LNHNV and YYDKDF (reference sequence). The CDR3 nucleotides are TGTGCCACCAGCAGAGGGGTCGGGGGCAACATTCAGTACTTC. As protein: CATSRGVGGNIQYF.

The rearrangement uses TRBV7-2 and TRBJ2-7; 9 bases fit TRBD2. Germline CDR1 and CDR2: SGHTA and FQGNSA. This CDR3 has 13 residues. J was trimmed by 6 bases and V by 6 bases; bases with no gene match: 6. The CDR3 loop is CASRDSGRPEQYF. The CDR3 coding sequence is TGTGCCAGCAGGGATAGCGGGAGACCCGAGCAGTACTTC.

This clonotype appeared many times. The gene calls are TRBV6-1 and TRBJ1-1; D not certain. The CDR3 is 11 residues long. Trimming cost V 2 bases and J 10 bases, with 8 bases left between them. Germline V gene lookup returns CDR1 MNHNS and CDR2 SASEGT. CDR3 nucleotide sequence: TGTGCCAGCAGTGAAACTGTAGGAGCTTTCTTT. Its translation: CASSETVGAFF.

V is TRBV6-6 and J is TRBJ2-1; TRBD2 is a possible D gene (6 bases). The CDR3 runs 12 residues. Germline assignment: CDR1 MNHNY and CDR2 SVGAGI (reference sequence). V dropped 5 bases and J dropped 10 bases, with 12 bases sitting between them. The CDR3 coding sequence is TGTGCCAGCAGTATCCGGGACTCCGAGCAGTTCTTC. The encoded protein is CASSIRDSEQFF.

This clonotype has a count of ten or more. The chain uses TRBV7-2 and TRBJ2-3; tentatively, D is TRBD1 (6 bases). Germline-derived CDR1 and CDR2 are SGHTA and FQGNSA. CDR3 length equals 15 residues. Between the trimmed V and J ends, which lost 2 bases and 1 base, there was a span of 10 bases. CDR3 loop: CASSLLGARTDTQYF. CDR3 nucleotide sequence: TGTGCCAGCAGCTTACTGGGGGCTCGCACAGATACGCAGTATTTT.